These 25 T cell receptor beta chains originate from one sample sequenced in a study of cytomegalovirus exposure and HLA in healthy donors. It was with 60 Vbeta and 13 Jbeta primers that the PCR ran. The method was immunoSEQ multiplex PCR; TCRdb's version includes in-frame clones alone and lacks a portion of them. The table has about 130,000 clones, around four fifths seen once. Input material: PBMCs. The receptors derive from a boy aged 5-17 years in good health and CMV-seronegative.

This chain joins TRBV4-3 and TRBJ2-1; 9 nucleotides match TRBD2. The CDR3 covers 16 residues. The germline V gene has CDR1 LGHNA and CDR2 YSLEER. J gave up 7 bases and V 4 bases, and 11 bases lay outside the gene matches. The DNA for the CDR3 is TGCGCCAGCAGCCGTATCGGTCCGAGCGGGAGGAATGAGCAGTTCTTC. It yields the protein CASSRIGPSGRNEQFF.

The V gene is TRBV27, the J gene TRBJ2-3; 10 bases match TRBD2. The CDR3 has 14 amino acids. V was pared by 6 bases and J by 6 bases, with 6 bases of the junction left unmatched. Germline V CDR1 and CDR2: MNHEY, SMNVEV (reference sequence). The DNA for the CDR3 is TGTGCCAGCAGGACTAGCGGGCGGGCTGATACGCAGTATTTT. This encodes CASRTSGRADTQYF.

The CDR3 sequence: CASSVVEGGTEAFF. The CDR3 nucleotides read TGTGCCAGCAGCGTAGTGGAGGGCGGCACTGAAGCTTTCTTT. This sequence joins TRBV9 and TRBJ1-1; D not resolved. CDR1 SGDLS and CDR2 YYNGEE come from the germline V gene. V was cut by 0 bases and J by 4 bases, with 10 bases left in between. The CDR3 totals 14 residues.

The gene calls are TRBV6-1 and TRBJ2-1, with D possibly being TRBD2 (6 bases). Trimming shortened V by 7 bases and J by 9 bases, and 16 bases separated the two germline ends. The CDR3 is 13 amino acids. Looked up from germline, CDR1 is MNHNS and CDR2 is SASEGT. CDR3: CASTRDWSGEQFF. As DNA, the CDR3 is TGTGCCAGCACCCGGGACTGGTCGGGTGAGCAGTTCTTC.

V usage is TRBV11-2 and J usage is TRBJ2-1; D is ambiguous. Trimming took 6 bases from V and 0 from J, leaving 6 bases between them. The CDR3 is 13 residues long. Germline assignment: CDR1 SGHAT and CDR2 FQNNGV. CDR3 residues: CASRRSSYNEQFF. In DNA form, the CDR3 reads TGTGCCAGCAGACGGAGCTCCTACAATGAGCAGTTCTTC.

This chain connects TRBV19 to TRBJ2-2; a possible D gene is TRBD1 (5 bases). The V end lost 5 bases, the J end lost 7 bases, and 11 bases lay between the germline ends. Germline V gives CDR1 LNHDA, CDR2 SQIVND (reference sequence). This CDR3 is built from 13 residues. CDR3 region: CASSGSRGGELFF. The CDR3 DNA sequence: TGTGCCAGTAGTGGGTCAAGGGGCGGGGAGCTGTTTTTT.

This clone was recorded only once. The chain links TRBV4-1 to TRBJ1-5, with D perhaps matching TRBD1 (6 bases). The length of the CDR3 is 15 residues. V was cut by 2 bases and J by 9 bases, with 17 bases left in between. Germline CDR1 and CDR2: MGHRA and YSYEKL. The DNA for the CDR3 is TGCGCCAGCAGCCAATTTCCTACAGGGCCGTGGCCCCAGCATTTT. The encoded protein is CASSQFPTGPWPQHF.

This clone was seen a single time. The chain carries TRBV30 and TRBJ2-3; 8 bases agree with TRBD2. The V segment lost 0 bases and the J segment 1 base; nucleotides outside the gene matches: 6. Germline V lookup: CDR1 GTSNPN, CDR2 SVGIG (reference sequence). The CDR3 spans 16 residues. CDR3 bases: TGTGCCTGGAGTGTAGGGAGCGGGAGAGGCACAGATACGCAGTATTTT. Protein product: CAWSVGSGRGTDTQYF. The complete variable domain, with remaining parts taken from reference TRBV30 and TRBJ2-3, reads SQTIHQWPATLVQPVGSPLSLECTVEGTSNPNLYWYRQAAGRGLQLLFYSVGIGQISSEVPQNLSASRPQDRQFILSSKKLLLSDSGFYLCAWSVGSGRGTDTQYFGPGTRLTVL.

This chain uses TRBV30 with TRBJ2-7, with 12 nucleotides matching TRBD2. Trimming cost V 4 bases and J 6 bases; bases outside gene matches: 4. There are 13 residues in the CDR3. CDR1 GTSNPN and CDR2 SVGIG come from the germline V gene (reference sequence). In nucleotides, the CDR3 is TGTGCCTGGACTAGCGGGAGGGCCTCCGAGCAGTACTTC. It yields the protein CAWTSGRASEQYF.

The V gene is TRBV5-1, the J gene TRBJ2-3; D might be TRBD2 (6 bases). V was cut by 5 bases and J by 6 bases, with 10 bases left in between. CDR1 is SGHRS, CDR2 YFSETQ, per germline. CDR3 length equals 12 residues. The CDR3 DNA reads TGCGCCAGCAGGACTAGTTTGGATACGCAGTATTTT. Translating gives CASRTSLDTQYF.

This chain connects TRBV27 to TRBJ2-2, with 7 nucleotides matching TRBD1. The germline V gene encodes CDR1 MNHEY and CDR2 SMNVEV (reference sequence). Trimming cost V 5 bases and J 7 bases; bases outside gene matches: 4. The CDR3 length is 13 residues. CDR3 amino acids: CASSPTGYGELFF. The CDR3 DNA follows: TGTGCCAGCAGTCCGACAGGGTACGGGGAGCTGTTTTTT.

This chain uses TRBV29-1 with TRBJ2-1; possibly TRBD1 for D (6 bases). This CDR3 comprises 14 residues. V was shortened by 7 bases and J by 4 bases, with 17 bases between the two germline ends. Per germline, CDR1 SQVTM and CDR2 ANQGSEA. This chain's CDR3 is CSGLYREGYNEQFF. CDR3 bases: TGCAGCGGTCTCTACAGGGAAGGTTACAATGAGCAGTTCTTC.

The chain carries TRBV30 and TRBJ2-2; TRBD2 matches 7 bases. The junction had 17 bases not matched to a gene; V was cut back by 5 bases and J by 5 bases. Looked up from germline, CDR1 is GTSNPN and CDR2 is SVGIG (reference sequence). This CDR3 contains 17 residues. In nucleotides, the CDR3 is TGTGCCTGGTGGGTCCTCTCTGGCGGGAGAGGAACCGGGGAGCTGTTTTTT. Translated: CAWWVLSGGRGTGELFF.

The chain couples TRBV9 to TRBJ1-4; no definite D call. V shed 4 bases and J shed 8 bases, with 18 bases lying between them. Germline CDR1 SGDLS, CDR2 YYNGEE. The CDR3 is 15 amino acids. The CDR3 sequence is CASSPTPSGEEKLFF. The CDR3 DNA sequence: TGTGCCAGCAGCCCCACCCCCTCGGGAGAGGAAAAACTGTTTTTT. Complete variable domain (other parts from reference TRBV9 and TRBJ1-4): DSGVTQTPKHLITATGQRVTLRCSPRSGDLSVYWYQQSLDQGLQFLIQYYNGEERAKGNILERFSAQQFPDLHSELNLSSLELGDSALYFCASSPTPSGEEKLFFGSGTQLSVL.

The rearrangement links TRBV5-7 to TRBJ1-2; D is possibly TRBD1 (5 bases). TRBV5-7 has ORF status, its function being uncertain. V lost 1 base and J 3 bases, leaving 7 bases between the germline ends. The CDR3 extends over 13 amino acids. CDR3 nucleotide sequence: TGTGCCAGCAGCTTGTTCAGGGACTATGGCTACACCTTC. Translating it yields CASSLFRDYGYTF.

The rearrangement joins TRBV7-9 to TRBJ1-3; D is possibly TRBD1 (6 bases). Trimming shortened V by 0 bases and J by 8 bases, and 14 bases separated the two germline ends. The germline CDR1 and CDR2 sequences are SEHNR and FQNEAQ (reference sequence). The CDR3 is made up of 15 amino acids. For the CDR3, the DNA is TGTGCCAGCAGCTTAGCCGGGGGGCTAAGAGACACCATATATTTT. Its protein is CASSLAGGLRDTIYF.

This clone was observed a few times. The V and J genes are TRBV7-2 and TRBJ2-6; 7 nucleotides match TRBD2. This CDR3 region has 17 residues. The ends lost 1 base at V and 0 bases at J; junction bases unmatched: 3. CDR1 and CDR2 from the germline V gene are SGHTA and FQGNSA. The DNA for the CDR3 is TGTGCCAGCAGCTTAGGGGGCGGGAGCTCTGGGGCCAACGTCCTGACTTTC. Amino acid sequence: CASSLGGGSSGANVLTF.

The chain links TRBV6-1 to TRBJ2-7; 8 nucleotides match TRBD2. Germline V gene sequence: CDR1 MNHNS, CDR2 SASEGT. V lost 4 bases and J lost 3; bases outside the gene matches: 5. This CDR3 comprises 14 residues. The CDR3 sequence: CASSGNGGGYEQYF. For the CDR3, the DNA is TGTGCCAGCAGTGGTAACGGGGGGGGCTACGAGCAGTACTTC.

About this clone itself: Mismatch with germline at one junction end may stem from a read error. The CDR3 DNA reads TGCACCAGCAGCGAGGGACTCGGGACAGATACGCAGTATTTT. This sequence encodes CTSSEGLGTDTQYF. The V gene is TRBV5-1, the J gene TRBJ2-3; a possible D gene is TRBD2 (6 bases). The CDR3 extends over 14 amino acids. Germline values: CDR1 SGHRS, CDR2 YFSETQ.

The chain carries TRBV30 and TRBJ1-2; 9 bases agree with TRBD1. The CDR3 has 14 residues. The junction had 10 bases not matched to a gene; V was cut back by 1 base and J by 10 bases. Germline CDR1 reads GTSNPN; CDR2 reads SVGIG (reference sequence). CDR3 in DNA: TGTGCCTGGAGTGCCTACAGGGACAGGGCTTCCTACACCTTC. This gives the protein CAWSAYRDRASYTF.

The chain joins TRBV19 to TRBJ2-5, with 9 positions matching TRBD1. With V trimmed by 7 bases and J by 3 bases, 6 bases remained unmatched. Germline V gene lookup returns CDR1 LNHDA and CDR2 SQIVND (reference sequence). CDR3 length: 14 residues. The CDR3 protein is CASTSDRGKETQYF. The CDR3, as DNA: TGTGCCAGTACCTCGGACAGGGGAAAAGAGACCCAGTACTTC.

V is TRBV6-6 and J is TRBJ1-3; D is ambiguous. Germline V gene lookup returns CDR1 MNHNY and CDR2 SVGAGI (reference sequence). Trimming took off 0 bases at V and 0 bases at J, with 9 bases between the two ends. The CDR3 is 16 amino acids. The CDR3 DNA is TGTGCCAGCAGTTACTCGACCAGGTTCTCTGGAAACACCATATATTTT. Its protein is CASSYSTRFSGNTIYF.

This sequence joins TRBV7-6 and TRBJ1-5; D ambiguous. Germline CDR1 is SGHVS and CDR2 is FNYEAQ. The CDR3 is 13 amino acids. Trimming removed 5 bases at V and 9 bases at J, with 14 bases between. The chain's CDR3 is CASSPQVAGPQHF. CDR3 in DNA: TGTGCCAGCAGCCCCCAGGTGGCGGGGCCCCAGCATTTT. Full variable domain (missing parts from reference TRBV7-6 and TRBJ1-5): GAGVSQSPRYKVTKRGQDVALRCDPISGHVSLYWYRQALGQGPEFLTYFNYEAQQDKSGLPNDRFSAERPEGSISTLTIQRTEQRDSAMYRCASSPQVAGPQHFGDGTRLSIL.

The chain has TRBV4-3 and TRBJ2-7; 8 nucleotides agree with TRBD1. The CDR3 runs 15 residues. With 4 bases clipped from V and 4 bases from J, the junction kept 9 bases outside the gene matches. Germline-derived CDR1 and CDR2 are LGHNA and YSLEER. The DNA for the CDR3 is TGCGCCAGCAGCCCCGATGGACAGGGAGGTTACGAGCAGTACTTC. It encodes CASSPDGQGGYEQYF.

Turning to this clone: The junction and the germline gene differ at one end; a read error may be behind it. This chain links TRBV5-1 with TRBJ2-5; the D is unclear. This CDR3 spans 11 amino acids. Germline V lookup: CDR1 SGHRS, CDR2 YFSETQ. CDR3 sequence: CASSLVETQHF. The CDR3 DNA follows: TGCGCCAGCAGCTTGGTGGAGACCCAGCACTTC.